Listed below are T cell receptor beta chains from one sample, sequenced in a study of cytomegalovirus exposure and HLA in healthy donors. Assay used: immunoSEQ multiplex PCR; TCRdb lists only in-frame clones, some missing. Counted here are more than 60,000 clones, around four fifths occurring once; the ten biggest clones make up about 4.7%. Sequencing was performed on PBMCs. The source of these receptors is a woman aged 25 to 39 in good health and CMV-seronegative. The CDR3 runs from the conserved cysteine through the conserved F or W. D genes are given only for firm matches. Rows may omit the clone size; those that give it use once, few, many or a size class.

v_gene	j_gene	abundance	d_gene	CDR3aa	CDR3nt
TRBV7-2	TRBJ2-1	-	-	CASSLEPTPNEQFF	TGTGCCAGCAGCTTAGAACCCACTCCCAATGAGCAGTTCTTC
TRBV30	TRBJ1-1	-	-	CAWSPRGGRPEAFF	TGTGCCTGGAGCCCACGGGGTGGCCGGCCTGAAGCTTTCTTT
TRBV7-2	TRBJ1-1	-	TRBD1	CASSSGQRSEAFF	TGTGCCAGCAGCTCGGGACAGAGGTCGGAAGCTTTCTTT
TRBV5-6	TRBJ2-7	-	TRBD1	CASSSGTGMNEQYF	TGTGCCAGCAGCTCCGGGACAGGGATGAACGAGCAGTACTTC
TRBV4-1	TRBJ1-4	-	-	CASSQVTAGRSNEKLFF	TGCGCCAGCAGCCAAGTTACAGCGGGACGGTCAAATGAAAAACTGTTTTTT
TRBV6-1	TRBJ1-4	-	-	CASSNRGWDEKLFF	TGTGCCAGCAGTAACCGGGGGTGGGATGAAAAACTGTTTTTT
TRBV7-6	TRBJ1-1	-	-	CASSPQVGNTEAFF	TGTGCCAGCAGCCCACAGGTGGGGAACACTGAAGCTTTCTTT
TRBV11-2	TRBJ2-7	-	-	CASSLDGGPYEQYF	TGTGCCAGCAGCTTAGACGGGGGTCCCTACGAGCAGTACTTC
TRBV6-1	TRBJ1-1	-	TRBD1	CASRSGQGRETEAFF	TGTGCCAGCAGATCGGGACAGGGACGGGAAACTGAAGCTTTCTTT
TRBV6-5	TRBJ2-7	once	TRBD2	CASTHGLAGNYEQYF	TGTGCCAGCACCCATGGACTAGCGGGAAACTACGAGCAGTACTTC
TRBV4-3	TRBJ2-7	-	TRBD1	CASSQDRGQTYEQYF	TGCGCCAGCAGCCAAGATAGGGGGCAAACCTACGAGCAGTACTTC
TRBV7-9	TRBJ1-2	-	TRBD1	CASSTAGTGNVYGYTF	TGTGCCAGCAGCACAGCCGGGACAGGGAATGTCTATGGCTACACCTTC
TRBV11-2	TRBJ1-6	-	-	CASSLQGTNSPLHF	TGTGCCAGCAGCTTGCAGGGGACGAATTCACCCCTCCACTTT
TRBV30	TRBJ2-7	-	-	CAWSPGSTDEQYF	TGTGCCTGGAGTCCGGGATCTACCGATGAGCAGTACTTC
TRBV6-4	TRBJ2-3	few	-	CASSDRSTDTQYF	TGTGCCAGCAGTGACCGGAGCACAGATACGCAGTATTTT
TRBV4-1	TRBJ2-7	-	-	CASSQESGASSSYEQYF	TGCGCCAGCAGCCAAGAGAGCGGCGCTTCGAGCTCCTACGAGCAGTACTTC
TRBV2	TRBJ2-1	-	-	CASSELEGVNEQFF	TGTGCCAGCAGTGAATTGGAGGGAGTAAATGAGCAGTTCTTC
TRBV5-6	TRBJ2-1	-	-	CASSLDNEQFF	TGTGCCAGCAGTTTAGACAATGAGCAGTTCTTC
TRBV28	TRBJ1-2	-	TRBD1	CASSSPQGAGGYTF	TGTGCCAGCAGTTCCCCACAGGGGGCTGGAGGCTACACCTTC
TRBV28	TRBJ1-1	few	TRBD1	CASSSDRGRRYTEAFF	TGTGCCAGCAGTTCCGACAGGGGGCGGCGGTACACTGAAGCTTTCTTT
TRBV30	TRBJ2-5	-	TRBD1	CAWSKGARETQYF	TGTGCCTGGAGTAAGGGGGCCAGGGAGACCCAGTACTTC
TRBV6-5	TRBJ1-4	-	-	CASRAGYMNEKLFF	TGTGCCAGCAGGGCAGGGTACATGAATGAAAAACTGTTTTTT
TRBV6-4	TRBJ1-3	-	-	CASSDPSDPSGGNTIYF	TGTGCCAGCAGTGACCCCTCGGATCCCTCGGGGGGAAACACCATATATTTT
TRBV29-1	TRBJ2-5	-	-	CSVEPQLRSETQYF	TGCAGCGTTGAACCACAGCTAAGGTCTGAGACCCAGTACTTC
TRBV9	TRBJ1-2	-	TRBD1	CASGGQSFNYGYTF	TGTGCCAGCGGGGGACAGTCTTTTAATTATGGCTACACCTTC
TRBV6-5	TRBJ1-5	-	TRBD1	CASSRGTGWNQPQHF	TGTGCCAGCAGTCGTGGGACAGGGTGGAATCAGCCCCAGCATTTT
TRBV29-1	TRBJ2-5	-	TRBD1	CSGGGQGAGETQYF	TGCAGTGGAGGGGGACAGGGGGCGGGAGAGACCCAGTACTTC
TRBV28	TRBJ1-4	-	-	CASSLRETNEKLFF	TGTGCCAGCAGTTTACGGGAGACTAATGAAAAACTGTTTTTT
TRBV2	TRBJ2-5	-	-	CASSEQGWETQYF	TGTGCCAGCAGTGAACAGGGGTGGGAGACCCAGTACTTC
TRBV2	TRBJ2-1	-	TRBD2	CASSEARDSRWGGEQFF	TGTGCCAGCAGTGAAGCGCGGGACTCCCGTTGGGGGGGTGAGCAGTTCTTC
TRBV30	TRBJ1-5	-	-	CAWRATGSYQPQHF	TGTGCCTGGAGGGCTACAGGGTCTTATCAGCCCCAGCATTTT
TRBV5-6	TRBJ1-2	-	TRBD1	CASSLTGTGPNYGYTF	TGTGCCAGCAGCTTGACCGGGACAGGACCTAACTATGGCTACACCTTC
TRBV11-2	TRBJ1-2	-	-	CASSFEGGVGTGYTF	TGTGCCAGCAGCTTCGAAGGGGGTGTGGGGACGGGCTACACCTTC
TRBV29-1	TRBJ2-1	-	-	CSVEDPRRSYNEQFF	TGCAGCGTTGAAGATCCGCGGCGCTCCTACAATGAGCAGTTCTTC
TRBV5-4	TRBJ2-7	-	-	CASSSTLGSGEQYF	TGTGCCAGCAGCTCCACCTTGGGCTCGGGGGAGCAGTACTTC
TRBV27	TRBJ1-5	-	TRBD1	CASSSGQGGQPQHF	TGTGCCAGCAGTTCCGGACAGGGAGGCCAGCCCCAGCATTTT
TRBV15	TRBJ1-2	-	-	CATSRDGQGYGYTF	TGTGCCACCAGCAGAGATGGGCAGGGCTATGGCTACACCTTC
TRBV30	TRBJ1-2	-	-	CAWSPREGYTF	TGTGCCTGGAGCCCTCGAGAAGGCTACACCTTC
TRBV11-3	TRBJ2-3	-	-	CASSPNSGGSTDTQYF	TGTGCCAGCAGCCCAAATTCCGGCGGCAGCACAGATACGCAGTATTTT
TRBV30	TRBJ1-4	-	-	CAWNTERQPTNEKLFF	TGTGCCTGGAACACCGAGAGACAGCCAACTAATGAAAAACTGTTTTTT
TRBV6-5	TRBJ2-7	-	-	CASSYSFTGSNYEQYF	TGTGCCAGCAGTTACTCGTTTACAGGGTCGAACTACGAGCAGTACTTC
TRBV5-1	TRBJ2-3	once	-	CASSLQGPTDTQYF	TGCGCCAGCAGCTTACAGGGACCCACAGATACGCAGTATTTT
TRBV2	TRBJ2-7	-	-	CASTPQAVREQYF	TGTGCCAGCACCCCTCAGGCCGTACGGGAGCAGTACTTC
TRBV5-6	TRBJ2-7	many	TRBD2	CASSWGLGASSYEQYF	TGTGCCAGCAGCTGGGGACTAGGGGCAAGCTCCTACGAGCAGTACTTC
TRBV30	TRBJ1-1	-	-	CAWDRGTNTEAFF	TGTGCCTGGGACCGGGGGACGAACACTGAAGCTTTCTTT